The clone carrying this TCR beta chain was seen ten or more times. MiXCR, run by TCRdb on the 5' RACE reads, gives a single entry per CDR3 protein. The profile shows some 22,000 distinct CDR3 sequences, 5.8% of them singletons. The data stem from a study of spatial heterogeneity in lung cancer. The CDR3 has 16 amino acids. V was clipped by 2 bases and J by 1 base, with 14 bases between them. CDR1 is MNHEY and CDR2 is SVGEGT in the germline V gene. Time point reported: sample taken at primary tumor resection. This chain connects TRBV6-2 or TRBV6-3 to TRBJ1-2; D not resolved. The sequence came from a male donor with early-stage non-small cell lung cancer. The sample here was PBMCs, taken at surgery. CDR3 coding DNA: TGTGCCAGCAGTTACGACATCTTAAGGCTTAACTATGGCTACACCTTC. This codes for CASSYDILRLNYGYTF.